This T cell receptor beta chain appears in the sequencing data of a study of blood T cell repertoires in COVID-19. Study information: The United States, Italy and Spain were the sources of the acute and convalescent COVID-19 samples.

Enrollees, 18 to 89 years old, lived in approximately 25 US areas. Participants' own reports of clinical history determined their cohort assignment. The CDR3 contains 15 residues. CDR1 is SEHNR, CDR2 FQNEAQ, per germline (reference sequence). With V trimmed by 5 bases and J by 6 bases, 10 bases remained unmatched. Under the authors' procedure: Scientists estimated how many nucleated cells there were by amplifying reference gene primers. The method was immunoSEQ multiplex PCR; TCRdb's version includes in-frame clones alone and lacks a portion of them. V, J and clone size are taken as reported in that table, and D and trimming were inferred from the DNA itself. The profile shows around 290,000 clones, about 89% of them singletons.

Sequenced input: PBMCs or T cells enriched from blood (not recorded which). The receptor was derived from a woman in her thirties or forties who had recovered from COVID-19. The chain carries TRBV7-9 and TRBJ1-5; TRBD1 agrees at 7 bases. The CDR3 DNA reads as TGTGCCAGCAGCGCGAGAGGGGGCGACGGTCAGCCCCAGCATTTT. Translation gives CASSARGGDGQPQHF.